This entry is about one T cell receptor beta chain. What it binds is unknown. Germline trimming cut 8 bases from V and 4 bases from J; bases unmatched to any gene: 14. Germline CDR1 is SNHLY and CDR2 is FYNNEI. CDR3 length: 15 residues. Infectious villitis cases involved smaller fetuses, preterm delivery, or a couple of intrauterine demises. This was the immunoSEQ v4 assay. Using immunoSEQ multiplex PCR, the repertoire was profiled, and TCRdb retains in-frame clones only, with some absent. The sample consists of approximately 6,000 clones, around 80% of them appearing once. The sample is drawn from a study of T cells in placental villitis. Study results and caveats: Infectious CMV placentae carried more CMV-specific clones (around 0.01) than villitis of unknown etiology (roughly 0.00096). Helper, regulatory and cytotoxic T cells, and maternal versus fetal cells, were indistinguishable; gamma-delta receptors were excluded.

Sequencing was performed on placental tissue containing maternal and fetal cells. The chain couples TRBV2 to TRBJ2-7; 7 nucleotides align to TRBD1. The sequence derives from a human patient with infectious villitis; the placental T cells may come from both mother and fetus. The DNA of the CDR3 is TGTGCCAGCTTGATCTCCGGGACAGCAAAATACGAGCAGTACTTC. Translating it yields CASLISGTAKYEQYF.